This T cell receptor (beta chain) derives from a study of blood T cell repertoires in COVID-19. Study as a whole: Sites across the United States, Italy and Spain contributed samples from acute and convalescent COVID-19. T cells, B-cell-depleted T cells, or PBMCs supplied cDNA or gDNA.

CDR3 size: 14 residues. Trimming took 3 bases from V and 4 from J; bases not matched to a gene: 3. CDR1 is SEHNR and CDR2 is FQNEAQ in the germline V gene (reference sequence). Original data processing: Counts of nucleated cells, estimated from reference gene primer amplification, were obtained. Produced via immunoSEQ multiplex PCR; TCRdb's table is partial and in-frame only. The V and J calls and clone size are taken from that table; D and trimming were inferred from the DNA. The table records 72,000 or so clones, approximately 86% of them present only once. Sequenced material: peripheral blood. The origin of this receptor is an older woman with acute or convalescent COVID-19. V usage is TRBV7-9 and J usage is TRBJ1-2, with 9 bases matching TRBD1. The chain's CDR3 is CASSLGTGSYGYTF. CDR3 bases: TGTGCCAGCAGCTTGGGGACAGGGTCCTATGGCTACACCTTC.